The source of this T cell receptor beta chain is a study of T-cell memory formation after mild COVID-19 (dated by TCRdb to 2020 to 2023). With regard to the full study: Most TCR sequence clusters were specific to one of the two donors. Two young, previously healthy adult volunteers, one female and one male, were included in the cohort. In a couple of donors, T-cell clones that expanded and contracted after mild COVID-19 were followed by sequencing TCRalpha and TCRbeta repertoires longitudinally. General findings and caveats noted by the study authors: Clones contracting from day 15 to 85 had balanced CD4/CD8 phenotypes, while a second wave expanding from day 15 to 37 was biased towards CD4+. Contracting CD4+ clones appeared mostly in the CM and EM memory subsets, whereas CD8+ clones were enriched in EMRA. Whether the second-wave clones peaking on day 37 were SARS-CoV-2 specific was not confirmed. The study included only two mild cases, and larger cohorts that include severe cases with pre-infection samples were judged to be necessary. Some responding clones were detected in pre-infection memory, suggesting pre-existing cross-reactive memory T cells joined the SARS-CoV-2 response.

Reads for this sample came from an Illumina NovaSeq 6000. TCRalpha and TCRbeta cDNA libraries were built by 5'RACE with constant-segment primers, adding sample barcodes and unique molecular identifiers. RNA was extracted from every sample with Trizol reagent. Amplification of the libraries took two PCR steps, and the second step added a second sample barcode plus Illumina TruSeq adapters. The libraries were sequenced on an Illumina NovaSeq using 2 x 150 bp paired-end reads. In the source study's methods: Reads were demultiplexed and collapsed into UMI-guided consensus sequences with migec v1.2.7. Using mixcr v2.1.11, UMI consensuses were aligned to TRA and TRB V and J templates and then assembled into clonotypes. Clonotypes were classified as expanded or contracted when called significant by both edgeR and NoisET, with noise models trained on biological replicates. For edgeR calls, the thresholds were a false discovery rate-adjusted p below 0.01 and a log2 fold-change of 1. As an exploratory analysis of dynamics, max-normalized trajectories of the 1000 most abundant clonotypes were examined with PCA combined with hierarchical clustering. Separately sequenced CD4+ and CD8+ repertoires were used to assign the CD4 or CD8 phenotype of responding clones. TCRdb reworked the public reads: Q25 trimming with fastp, MiXCR clone assembly, productive beta chains retained. Every CDR3 protein is listed once, alongside the most common genes and DNA of its rows. The V and J calls come from TCRdb's annotation, not from the publication. Counted in this sample were roughly 140,000 distinct CDR3 sequences; 14% of them appeared once. Around 30% of the sample goes to the ten largest clones.

PBMCs were isolated by Ficoll-Paque density gradient centrifugation. CDR1 and CDR2 were assigned from the germline V gene as MGHDK and SYGVNS. The germline V and J ends show losses of 5 bases and 6 bases respectively, and no gene match explains 2 bases of the junction. The CDR3 goes from the cysteine to the phenylalanine over 13 residues. Just the 39-base CDR3 DNA is kept, in frame starting at base 1. This clonotype was counted at least ten times. This clone's antigen is unknown. No base-level quality is on record; no much larger clone is a single base apart. The sequencing sample was made of PBMCs or a T cell subset sorted from them (not recorded which). The V and J genes are TRBV25-1 and TRBJ2-4, with TRBD1 identical over 9 junction bases. The receptor comes from an adult woman who had mild COVID-19 (a few samples of this study predate the infection). The sample titles of this study are shuffled in the database, so cell type and time point are left out; the donor was told from shared clones. The CDR3 has the sequence CASSMTGGNIQYF. The DNA reads TGTGCCAGCAGTATGACAGGGGGAAACATTCAGTACTTC.